This TCR beta chain was sequenced during a study of T cells in Graves' hyperthyroidism and ophthalmopathy. Study outcomes and limitations: Among clonotypes expanded in thyroid above 0.001, most were also found in blood.

Germline V gives CDR1 LGHNA, CDR2 YSLEER. CDR3 length: 15 residues. V lost 3 bases, J lost 3 bases, and 8 bases stayed unmatched. This clonotype was detected many times. Its cognate antigen is unknown. Pregnant or lactating patients were excluded, as were those with uncontrolled infection or other autoimmune disease. RNA transcripts were the template for amplifying TCR beta CDR3 regions. The HTBI set primed first-round TCR CDR3 RT-PCR. TCRdb reanalysed the multiplex PCR reads using MiXCR and keeps one entry per CDR3 protein. The sample has about 510,000 distinct CDR3 sequences; 40% to 55% are singletons.

The rearrangement uses TRBV4-3 and TRBJ2-7, with 7 bases lining up with TRBD2. The sample was peripheral blood or thyroid tissue (not recorded which). This receptor was identified in an adult woman with Graves' disease, either hyperthyroidism or ophthalmopathy (not recorded which). The CDR3 sequence is CASSQGTTPNYEQYF. The CDR3 DNA sequence: TGCGCCAGCAGCCAGGGGACTACCCCCAACTACGAGCAGTACTTC.